The present entry profiles one T cell receptor beta chain with its context. What it recognizes is unknown. The source of the sample is a study of CD8 T cells in ankylosing spondylitis. Study-wide results and limits: Roughly eight highly homologous variants made up a TCR beta motif that seemed to typify ankylosing spondylitis blood. It was reported that disease-linked clones were significantly enriched in matched ankylosing spondylitis synovial fluid. With a CD8+ phenotype, disease-linked clones were relatively rare in peripheral blood.

V lost 3 bases and J 0 bases, leaving 11 bases between the germline ends. Germline lookup yields CDR1 SQVTM and CDR2 ANQGSEA. The CDR3 covers 14 residues. TCR beta libraries were made by quantitative 5'-RACE with molecular barcodes. TCRdb passed the 5' RACE reads through MiXCR, listing each CDR3 protein once. The repertoire consists of around 100,000 distinct CDR3 sequences, with 24% occurring once and the leading ten covering roughly an eighth. The sequence was collected from a male donor with ankylosing spondylitis. Sequenced sample: synovial fluid, either unsorted or a sorted T cell fraction (not recorded which). The chain is built from TRBV29-1 and TRBJ1-1; D remains ambiguous. This CDR3 is CSVDVVEMNTEAFF. DNA for the CDR3: TGCAGCGTTGATGTGGTGGAGATGAACACTGAAGCTTTCTTT.